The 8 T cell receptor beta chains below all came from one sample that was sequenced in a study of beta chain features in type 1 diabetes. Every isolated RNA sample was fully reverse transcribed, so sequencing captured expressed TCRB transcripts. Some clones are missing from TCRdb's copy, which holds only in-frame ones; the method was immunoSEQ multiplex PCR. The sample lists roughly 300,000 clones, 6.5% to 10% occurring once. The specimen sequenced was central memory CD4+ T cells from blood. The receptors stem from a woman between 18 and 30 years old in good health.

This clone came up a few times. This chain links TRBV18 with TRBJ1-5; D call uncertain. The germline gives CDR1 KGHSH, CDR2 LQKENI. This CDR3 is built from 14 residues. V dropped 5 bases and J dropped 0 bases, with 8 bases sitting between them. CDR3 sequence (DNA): TGTGCCAGCTCAGGAGGGTATAGCAATCAGCCCCAGCATTTT. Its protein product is CASSGGYSNQPQHF.

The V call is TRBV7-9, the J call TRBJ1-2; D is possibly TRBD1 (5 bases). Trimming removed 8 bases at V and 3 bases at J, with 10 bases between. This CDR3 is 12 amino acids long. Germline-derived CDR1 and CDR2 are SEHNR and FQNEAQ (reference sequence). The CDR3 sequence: CASSGVYYGYTF. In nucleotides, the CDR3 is TGTGCCAGCTCGGGGGTCTACTATGGCTACACCTTC.

The CDR3 protein is CASSQVTSGRLETQYF. The CDR3 DNA reads as TGCGCCAGCAGCCAAGTCACTAGCGGGAGATTAGAGACCCAGTACTTC. The chain combines TRBV4-1 with TRBJ2-5; 11 bases map to TRBD2. The junction had 5 bases not matched to a gene; V was cut back by 1 base and J by 4 bases. CDR3 length: 16 amino acids. The germline CDR1 and CDR2 sequences are MGHRA and YSYEKL.

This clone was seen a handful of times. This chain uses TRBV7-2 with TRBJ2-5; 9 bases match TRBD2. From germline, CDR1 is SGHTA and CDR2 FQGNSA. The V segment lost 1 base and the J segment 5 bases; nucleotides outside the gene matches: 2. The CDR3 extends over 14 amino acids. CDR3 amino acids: CASSLGTSEETQYF. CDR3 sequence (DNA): TGTGCCAGCAGCTTAGGGACTAGCGAGGAGACCCAGTACTTC.

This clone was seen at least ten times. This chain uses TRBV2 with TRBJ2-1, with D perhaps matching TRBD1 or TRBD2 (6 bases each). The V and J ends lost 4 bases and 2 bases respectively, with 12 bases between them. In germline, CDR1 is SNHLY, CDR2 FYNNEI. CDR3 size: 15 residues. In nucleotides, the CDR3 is TGTGCCAGCAGTGGGCAGGGGAGGCCCTACAATGAGCAGTTCTTC. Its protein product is CASSGQGRPYNEQFF.

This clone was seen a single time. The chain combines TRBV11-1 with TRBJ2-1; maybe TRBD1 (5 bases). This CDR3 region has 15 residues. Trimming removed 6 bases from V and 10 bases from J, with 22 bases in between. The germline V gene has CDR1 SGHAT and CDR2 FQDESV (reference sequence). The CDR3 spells CASRSGSSLRGEQFF. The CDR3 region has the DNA TGTGCCAGCAGATCCGGGTCCTCTCTTAGGGGAGAGCAGTTCTTC.

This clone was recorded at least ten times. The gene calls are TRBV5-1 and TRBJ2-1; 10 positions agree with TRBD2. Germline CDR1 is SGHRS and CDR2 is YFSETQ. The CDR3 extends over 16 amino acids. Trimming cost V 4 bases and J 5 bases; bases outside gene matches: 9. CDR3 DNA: TGCGCCAGCAGCGCCTCGACTAGCGGGTGGAACAATGAGCAGTTCTTC. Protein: CASSASTSGWNNEQFF.

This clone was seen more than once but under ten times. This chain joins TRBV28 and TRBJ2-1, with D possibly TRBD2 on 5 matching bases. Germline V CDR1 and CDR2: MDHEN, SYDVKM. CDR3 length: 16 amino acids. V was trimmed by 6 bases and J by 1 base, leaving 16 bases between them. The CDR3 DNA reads TGTGCCAGCAGACCGACCGGGATTCAGTCCTACAATGAGCAGTTCTTC. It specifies CASRPTGIQSYNEQFF.